The following is a TCR beta chain sequence with its context. Its antigen is unknown. After removal of 5 bases from V and 4 bases from J, the junction contained 10 bases not matched to a gene. The CDR3 consists of 15 residues. Germline V gene data show CDR1 as SGHTA and CDR2 as FQGNSA. This sample stems from a study of T cell responses to AZD1222 COVID-19 vaccine. Whole-study results and caveats: Rises in breadth and depth of Spike-specific TCRs came after two AZD1222 doses. Mostly white British, mostly female donors; authors suggested clonal diversity may be underestimated.

Generated by immunoSEQ multiplex PCR, the TCRdb table keeps only in-frame clones and is missing some. The repertoire includes tens of thousands of clones, 65% to 90% of them detected once, and 20% sits in the top ten. This sequence joins TRBV7-2 and TRBJ2-7; 8 nucleotides agree with TRBD2. This sequence was found in an adult in good health. Sequencing was performed on peripheral blood, taken on day 0 of AZD1222 vaccination. CDR3 DNA: TGTGCCAGCAGCCCCCAACCGGGACTAGGGTACGAGCAGTACTTC. It specifies CASSPQPGLGYEQYF.